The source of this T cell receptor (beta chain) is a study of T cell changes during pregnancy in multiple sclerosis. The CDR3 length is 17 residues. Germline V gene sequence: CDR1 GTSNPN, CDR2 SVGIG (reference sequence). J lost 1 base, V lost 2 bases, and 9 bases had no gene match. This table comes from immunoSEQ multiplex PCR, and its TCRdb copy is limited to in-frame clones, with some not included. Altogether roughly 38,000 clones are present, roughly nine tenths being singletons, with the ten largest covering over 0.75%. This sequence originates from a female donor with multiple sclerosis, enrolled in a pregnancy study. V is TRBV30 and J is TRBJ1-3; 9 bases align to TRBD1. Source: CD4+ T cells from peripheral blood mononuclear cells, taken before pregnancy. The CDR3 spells CAWSSWGQGGSGNTIYF. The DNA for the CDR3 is TGTGCCTGGAGTAGTTGGGGACAGGGAGGTTCTGGAAACACCATATATTTT.